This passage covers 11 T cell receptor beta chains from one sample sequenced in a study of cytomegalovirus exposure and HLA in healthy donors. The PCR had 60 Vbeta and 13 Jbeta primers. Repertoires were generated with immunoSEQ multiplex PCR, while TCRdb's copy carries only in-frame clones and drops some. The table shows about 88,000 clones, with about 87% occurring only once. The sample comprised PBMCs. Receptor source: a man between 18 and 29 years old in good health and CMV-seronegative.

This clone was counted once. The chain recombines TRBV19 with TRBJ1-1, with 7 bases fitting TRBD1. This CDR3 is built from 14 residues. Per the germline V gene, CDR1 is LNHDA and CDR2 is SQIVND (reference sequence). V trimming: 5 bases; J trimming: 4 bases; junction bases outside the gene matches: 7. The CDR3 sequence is CASSPDRESTEAFF. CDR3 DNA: TGTGCCAGTAGTCCCGACAGGGAGAGCACTGAAGCTTTCTTT.

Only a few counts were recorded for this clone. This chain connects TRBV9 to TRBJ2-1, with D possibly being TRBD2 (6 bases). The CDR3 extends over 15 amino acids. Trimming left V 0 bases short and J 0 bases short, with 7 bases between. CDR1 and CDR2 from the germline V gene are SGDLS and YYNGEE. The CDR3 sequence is CASSVVGGSYNEQFF. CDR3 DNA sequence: TGTGCCAGCAGCGTAGTGGGGGGCTCCTACAATGAGCAGTTCTTC.

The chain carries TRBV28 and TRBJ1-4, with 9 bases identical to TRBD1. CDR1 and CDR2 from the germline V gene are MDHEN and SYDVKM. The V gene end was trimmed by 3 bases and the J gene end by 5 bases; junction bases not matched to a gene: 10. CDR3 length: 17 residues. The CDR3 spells CASSFSGTGRKNEKLFF. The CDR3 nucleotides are TGTGCCAGCAGTTTTTCCGGGACAGGGCGGAAAAATGAAAAACTGTTTTTT.

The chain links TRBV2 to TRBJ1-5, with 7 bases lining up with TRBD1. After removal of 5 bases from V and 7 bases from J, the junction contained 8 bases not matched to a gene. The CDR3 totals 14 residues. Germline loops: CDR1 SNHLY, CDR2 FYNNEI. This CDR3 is CASSPRQGWQPQHF. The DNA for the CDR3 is TGTGCCAGCAGTCCCCGACAGGGCTGGCAGCCCCAGCATTTT.

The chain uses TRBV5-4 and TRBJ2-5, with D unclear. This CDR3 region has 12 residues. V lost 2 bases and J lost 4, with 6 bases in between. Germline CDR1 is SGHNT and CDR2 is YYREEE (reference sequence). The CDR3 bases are TGTGCCAGCAGCTTTCCAGGAGAGACCCAGTACTTC. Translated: CASSFPGETQYF.

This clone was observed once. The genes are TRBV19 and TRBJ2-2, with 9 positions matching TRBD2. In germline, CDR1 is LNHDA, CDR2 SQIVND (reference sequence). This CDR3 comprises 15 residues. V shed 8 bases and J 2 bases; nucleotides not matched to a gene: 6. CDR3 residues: CASVRSGGNTGELFF. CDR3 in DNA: TGTGCCAGTGTCCGTAGCGGGGGTAACACCGGGGAGCTGTTTTTT.

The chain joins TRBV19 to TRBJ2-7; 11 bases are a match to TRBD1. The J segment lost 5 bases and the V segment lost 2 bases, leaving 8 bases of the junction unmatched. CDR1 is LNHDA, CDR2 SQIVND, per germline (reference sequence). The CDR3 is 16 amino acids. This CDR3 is CASSIPPGQGADEQYF. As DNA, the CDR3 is TGTGCCAGTAGTATACCCCCTGGACAGGGGGCGGACGAGCAGTACTTC.

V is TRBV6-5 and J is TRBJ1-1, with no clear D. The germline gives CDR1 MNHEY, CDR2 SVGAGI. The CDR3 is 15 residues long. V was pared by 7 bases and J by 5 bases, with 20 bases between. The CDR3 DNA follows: TGTGCCAGCATCCCGACAATGGGAGTAGGAACTGAAGCTTTCTTT. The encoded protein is CASIPTMGVGTEAFF.

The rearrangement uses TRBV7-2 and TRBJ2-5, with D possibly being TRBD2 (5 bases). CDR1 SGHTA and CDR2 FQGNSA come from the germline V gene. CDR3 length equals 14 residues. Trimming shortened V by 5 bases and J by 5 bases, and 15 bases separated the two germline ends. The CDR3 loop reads CASSPRTGLETQYF. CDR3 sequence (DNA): TGTGCCAGCAGCCCCCGGACTGGATTGGAGACCCAGTACTTC.

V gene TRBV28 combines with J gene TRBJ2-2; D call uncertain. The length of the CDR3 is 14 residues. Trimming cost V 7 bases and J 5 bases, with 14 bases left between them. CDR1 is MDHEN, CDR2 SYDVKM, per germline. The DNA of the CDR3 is TGTGCCAGCACCCGTGGCGGTGGAACCGGGGAGCTGTTTTTT. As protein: CASTRGGGTGELFF. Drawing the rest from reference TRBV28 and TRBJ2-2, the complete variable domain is DVKVTQSSRYLVKRTGEKVFLECVQDMDHENMFWYRQDPGLGLRLIYFSYDVKMKEKGDIPEGYSVSREKKERFSLILESASTNQTSMYLCASTRGGGTGELFFGEGSRLTVL.

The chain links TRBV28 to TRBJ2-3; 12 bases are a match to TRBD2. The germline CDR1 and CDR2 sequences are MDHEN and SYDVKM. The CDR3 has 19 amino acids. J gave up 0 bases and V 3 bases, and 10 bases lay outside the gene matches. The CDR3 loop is CASSFAASGRGASTDTQYF. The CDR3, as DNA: TGTGCCAGCAGTTTTGCGGCTAGCGGGAGGGGAGCGAGCACAGATACGCAGTATTTT.